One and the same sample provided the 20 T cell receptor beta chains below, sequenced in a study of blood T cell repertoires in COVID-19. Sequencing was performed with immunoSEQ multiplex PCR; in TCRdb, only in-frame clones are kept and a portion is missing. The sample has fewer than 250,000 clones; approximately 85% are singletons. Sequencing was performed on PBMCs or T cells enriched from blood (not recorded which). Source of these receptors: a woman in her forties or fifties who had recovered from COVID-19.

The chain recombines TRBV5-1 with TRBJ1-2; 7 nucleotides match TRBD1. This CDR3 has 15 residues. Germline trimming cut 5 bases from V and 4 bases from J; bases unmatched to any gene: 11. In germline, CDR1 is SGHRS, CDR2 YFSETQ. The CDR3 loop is CASSQETWTGYGYTF. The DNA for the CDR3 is TGCGCCAGCAGTCAAGAGACATGGACAGGCTATGGCTACACCTTC.

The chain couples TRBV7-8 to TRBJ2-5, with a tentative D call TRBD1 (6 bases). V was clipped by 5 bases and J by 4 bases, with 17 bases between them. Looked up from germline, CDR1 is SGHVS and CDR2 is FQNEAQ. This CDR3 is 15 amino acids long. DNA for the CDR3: TGTGCCAGCAGCACAAACAGGGTTCGGGTAGAGACCCAGTACTTC. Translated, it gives CASSTNRVRVETQYF.

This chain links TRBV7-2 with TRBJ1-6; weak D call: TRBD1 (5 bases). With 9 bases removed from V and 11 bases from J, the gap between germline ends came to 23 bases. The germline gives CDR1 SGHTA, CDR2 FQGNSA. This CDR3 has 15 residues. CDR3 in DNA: TGTGCCAGTCGCCAAAGGGACGGTGGAGGGACACCCCTCCACTTT. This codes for CASRQRDGGGTPLHF.

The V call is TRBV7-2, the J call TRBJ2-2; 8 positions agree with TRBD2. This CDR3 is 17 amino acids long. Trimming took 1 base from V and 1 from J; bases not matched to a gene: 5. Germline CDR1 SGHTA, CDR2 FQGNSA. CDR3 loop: CASSLGLTSENTGELFF. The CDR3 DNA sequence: TGTGCCAGCAGCTTAGGATTGACTAGCGAGAACACCGGGGAGCTGTTTTTT.

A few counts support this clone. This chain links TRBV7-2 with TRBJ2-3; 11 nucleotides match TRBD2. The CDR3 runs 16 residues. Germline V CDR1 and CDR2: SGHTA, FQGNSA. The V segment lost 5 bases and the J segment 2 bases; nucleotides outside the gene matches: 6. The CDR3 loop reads CASSAQLAGVTDTQYF. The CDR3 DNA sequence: TGTGCCAGCAGCGCGCAACTAGCGGGGGTCACAGATACGCAGTATTTT. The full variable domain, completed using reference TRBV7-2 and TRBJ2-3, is GAGVSQSPSNKVTEKGKDVELRCDPISGHTALYWYRQSLGQGLEFLIYFQGNSAPDKSGLPSDRFSAERTGGSVSTLTIQRTQQEDSAVYLCASSAQLAGVTDTQYFGPGTRLTVL.

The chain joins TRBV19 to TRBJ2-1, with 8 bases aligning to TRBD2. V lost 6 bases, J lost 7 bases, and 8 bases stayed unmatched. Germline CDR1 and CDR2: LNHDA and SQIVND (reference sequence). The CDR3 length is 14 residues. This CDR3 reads CASRRPLAENEQFF. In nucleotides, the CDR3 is TGTGCCAGTAGGCGTCCACTAGCGGAGAATGAGCAGTTCTTC.

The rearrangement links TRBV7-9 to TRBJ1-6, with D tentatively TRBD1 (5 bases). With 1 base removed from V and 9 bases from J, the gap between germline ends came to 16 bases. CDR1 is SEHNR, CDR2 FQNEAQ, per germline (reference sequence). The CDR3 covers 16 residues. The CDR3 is CASSLEPPQEGSPLHF. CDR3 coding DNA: TGTGCCAGCAGCTTAGAGCCCCCACAGGAGGGTTCACCCCTCCACTTT.

DNA of the CDR3: TGTGCCAGCAGCGTCGGAGGGAAGTATAACTATGGCTACACCTTC. Translation gives CASSVGGKYNYGYTF. V and J are TRBV9 and TRBJ1-2; D remains ambiguous. This CDR3 comprises 15 residues. CDR1 is SGDLS, CDR2 YYNGEE, per germline. Trimming took 2 bases from V and 1 from J, leaving 12 bases between them.

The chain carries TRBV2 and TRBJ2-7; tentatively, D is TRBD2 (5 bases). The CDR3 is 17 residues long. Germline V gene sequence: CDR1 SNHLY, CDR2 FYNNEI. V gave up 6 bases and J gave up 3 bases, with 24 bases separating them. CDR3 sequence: CASRSRLAENSFYEQYF. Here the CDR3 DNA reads TGTGCCAGCAGGTCAAGGCTAGCAGAAAATTCATTCTACGAGCAGTACTTC. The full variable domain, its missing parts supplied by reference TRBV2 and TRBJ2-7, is EPEVTQTPSHQVTQMGQEVILRCVPISNHLYFYWYRQILGQKVEFLVSFYNNEISEKSEIFDDQFSVERPDGSNFTLKIRSTKLEDSAMYFCASRSRLAENSFYEQYFGPGTRLTVT.

The CDR3 region is CASSLVLAGGSFANTGELFF. CDR3 nucleotides: TGCGCCAGCAGCTTGGTACTAGCGGGAGGGTCGTTCGCGAACACCGGGGAGCTGTTTTTT. This chain connects TRBV5-1 to TRBJ2-2; 13 bases map to TRBD2. V was clipped by 0 bases and J by 0 bases; unmatched bases: 8. Germline CDR1 and CDR2: SGHRS and YFSETQ. CDR3 length: 20 amino acids.

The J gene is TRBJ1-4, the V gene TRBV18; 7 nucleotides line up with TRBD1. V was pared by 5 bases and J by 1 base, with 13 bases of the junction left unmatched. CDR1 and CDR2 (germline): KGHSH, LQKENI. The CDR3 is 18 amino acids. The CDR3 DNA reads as TGTGCCAGCTCATACACCACGGGACAGACCTTAACTAATGAAAAACTGTTTTTT. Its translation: CASSYTTGQTLTNEKLFF.

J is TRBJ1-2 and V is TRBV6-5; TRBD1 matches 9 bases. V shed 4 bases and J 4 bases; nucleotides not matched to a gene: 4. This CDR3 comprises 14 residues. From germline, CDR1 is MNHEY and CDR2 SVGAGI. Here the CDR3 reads CASSSSTGGYGYTF. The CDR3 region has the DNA TGTGCCAGCAGTTCCTCGACAGGGGGCTATGGCTACACCTTC.

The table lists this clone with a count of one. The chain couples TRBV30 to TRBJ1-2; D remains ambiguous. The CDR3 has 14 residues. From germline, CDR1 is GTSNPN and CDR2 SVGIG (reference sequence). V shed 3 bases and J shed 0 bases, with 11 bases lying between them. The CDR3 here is CAWRAGVANYGYTF. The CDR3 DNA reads TGTGCCTGGAGGGCCGGGGTTGCTAACTATGGCTACACCTTC. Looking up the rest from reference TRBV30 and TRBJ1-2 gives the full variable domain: SQTIHQWPATLVQPVGSPLSLECTVEGTSNPNLYWYRQAAGRGLQLLFYSVGIGQISSEVPQNLSASRPQDRQFILSSKKLLLSDSGFYLCAWRAGVANYGYTFGSGTRLTVV.

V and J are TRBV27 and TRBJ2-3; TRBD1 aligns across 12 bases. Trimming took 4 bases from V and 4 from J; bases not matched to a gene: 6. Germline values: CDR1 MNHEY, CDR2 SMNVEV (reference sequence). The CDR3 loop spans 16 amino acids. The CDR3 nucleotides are TGTGCCAGCAGTTGGGGGGACAGGGGGCGGGCAGATACGCAGTATTTT. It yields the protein CASSWGDRGRADTQYF.

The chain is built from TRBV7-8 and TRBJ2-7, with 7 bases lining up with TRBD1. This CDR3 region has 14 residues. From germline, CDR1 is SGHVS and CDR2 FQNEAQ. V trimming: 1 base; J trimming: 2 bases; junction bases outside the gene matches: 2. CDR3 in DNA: TGTGCCAGCAGCTTAGAGCAGGGGGCCTACGAGCAGTACTTC. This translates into CASSLEQGAYEQYF.

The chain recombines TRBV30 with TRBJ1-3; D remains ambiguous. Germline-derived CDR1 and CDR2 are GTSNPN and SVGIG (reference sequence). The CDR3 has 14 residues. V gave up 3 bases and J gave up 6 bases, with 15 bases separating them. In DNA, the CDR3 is TGTGCCTGGAGAGGAGGAAGGGAGGCAAACACCATATATTTT. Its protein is CAWRGGREANTIYF.

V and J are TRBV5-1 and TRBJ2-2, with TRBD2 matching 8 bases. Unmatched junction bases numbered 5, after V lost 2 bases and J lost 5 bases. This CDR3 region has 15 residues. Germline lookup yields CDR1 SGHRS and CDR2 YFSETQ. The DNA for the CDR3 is TGCGCCAGCAGCTTAGCGGGGGCCGGTACCGGGGAGCTGTTTTTT. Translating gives CASSLAGAGTGELFF.

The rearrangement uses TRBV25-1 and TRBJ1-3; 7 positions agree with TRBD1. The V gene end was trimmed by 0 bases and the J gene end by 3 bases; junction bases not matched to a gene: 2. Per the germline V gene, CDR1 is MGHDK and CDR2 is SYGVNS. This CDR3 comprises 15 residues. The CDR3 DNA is TGTGCCAGCAGTGAATACAGGGGGAATGGAAACACCATATATTTT. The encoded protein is CASSEYRGNGNTIYF.

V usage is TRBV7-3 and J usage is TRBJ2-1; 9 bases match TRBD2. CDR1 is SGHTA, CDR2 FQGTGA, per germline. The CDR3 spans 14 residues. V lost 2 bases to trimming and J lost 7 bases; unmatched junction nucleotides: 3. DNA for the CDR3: TGTGCCAGCAGCTTACTAGCGGGATTGAATGAGCAGTTCTTC. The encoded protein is CASSLLAGLNEQFF.

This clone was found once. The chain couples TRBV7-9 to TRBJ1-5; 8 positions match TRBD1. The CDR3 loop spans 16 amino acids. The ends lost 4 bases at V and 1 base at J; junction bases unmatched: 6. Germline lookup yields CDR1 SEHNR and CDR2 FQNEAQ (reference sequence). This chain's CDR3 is CASSSTGGRSNQPQHF. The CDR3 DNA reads TGTGCCAGCAGCTCCACAGGGGGTCGGAGCAATCAGCCCCAGCATTTT. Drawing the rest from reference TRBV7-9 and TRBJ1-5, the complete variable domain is DTGVSQNPRHKITKRGQNVTFRCDPISEHNRLYWYRQTLGQGPEFLTYFQNEAQLEKSRLLSDRFSAERPKGSFSTLEIQRTEQGDSAMYLCASSSTGGRSNQPQHFGDGTRLSIL.